The subject of this entry is one T cell receptor beta chain. The target antigen is unknown. V was shortened by 7 bases and J by 0 bases, with 9 bases between the two germline ends. CDR3 size: 14 residues. Per the germline V gene, CDR1 is SNHLY and CDR2 is FYNNEI. The data were produced by immunoSEQ multiplex PCR, yet TCRdb's version contains in-frame clones alone and is incomplete. The sample lists 150,000 to 200,000 clones; roughly nine tenths were seen once. This record belongs to a study of T cell responses to AZD1222 COVID-19 vaccine. General study results and limits: Repertoires were obtained solely post-peak T cell response. Just 5 to 7 AZD1222 recipients tested seropositive at baseline. A rise in Spike-specific TCR breadth and depth followed two AZD1222 doses.

The specimen comprised peripheral blood, sampled 28 days after the second AZD1222 dose. The sequence was collected from an adult who received the AZD1222 COVID-19 vaccine. The V call is TRBV2, the J call TRBJ2-2; possible D gene TRBD2, 5 bases. The CDR3 sequence: CASNPDSNTGELFF. CDR3 in DNA: TGTGCCAGCAACCCGGACTCGAACACCGGGGAGCTGTTTTTT.